Following are 28 T cell receptor beta chains from one sample sequenced in a study of radiation and T cells in renal cell carcinoma. TCRdb's copy holds only in-frame clones and misses some; the assay was immunoSEQ multiplex PCR. In the table there are approximately 90,000 clones, about 86% of which are singletons. The sample's time point: baseline pretreatment blood. Indicated treatment: 15 Gy SBRT to primary tumor, nephrectomy 4 weeks later. This specimen was blood, taken from a patient whose treatment included radiotherapy and nephrectomy. The source of these receptors is a man between 50 and 59 years old with renal cell carcinoma.

This CDR3 is CASSLAPVGTDTQYF. The CDR3 coding sequence is TGCGCCAGCAGCTTGGCCCCGGTAGGGACAGATACGCAGTATTTT. The chain links TRBV5-1 to TRBJ2-3; D gene ambiguous. V shed 0 bases and J shed 3 bases, with 11 bases lying between them. Germline V gene data show CDR1 as SGHRS and CDR2 as YFSETQ. CDR3 length: 15 amino acids.

The V call is TRBV27, the J call TRBJ1-1; D is unclear. CDR1 MNHEY and CDR2 SMNVEV come from the germline V gene (reference sequence). The CDR3 runs 13 residues. The V gene lost 1 base and the J gene lost 3 bases, with 6 bases spanning the gap. The CDR3 region has the DNA TGTGCCAGCAGTTTATGGGGAGACACTGAAGCTTTCTTT. This translates into CASSLWGDTEAFF.

The V and J genes are TRBV30 and TRBJ2-3; 8 bases match TRBD1. The J segment lost 2 bases and the V segment lost 2 bases, leaving 9 bases of the junction unmatched. Per the germline V gene, CDR1 is GTSNPN and CDR2 is SVGIG (reference sequence). The CDR3 consists of 16 residues. The CDR3 DNA follows: TGTGCCTGGAGTAGACAGGGGCAAGGGTTCACAGATACGCAGTATTTT. Its translation: CAWSRQGQGFTDTQYF.

This chain joins TRBV2 and TRBJ2-7; D ambiguous. The germline V and J ends were trimmed by 8 bases and 2 bases, with 10 bases remaining between them. The CDR3 loop spans 12 amino acids. Germline V CDR1 and CDR2: SNHLY, FYNNEI. CDR3 loop: CASGQRTYEQYF. The CDR3, as DNA: TGTGCCAGCGGGCAGCGAACCTACGAGCAGTACTTC.

V usage is TRBV5-5 and J usage is TRBJ1-4; D is ambiguous. Germline CDR1 is SGHKS and CDR2 is YYEKEE (reference sequence). The germline V and J ends were trimmed by 0 bases and 5 bases, with 11 bases remaining between them. The CDR3 runs 15 residues. The CDR3, as DNA: TGTGCCAGCAGCTTGGACGGCTATTCAAATGAAAAACTGTTTTTT. The encoded protein is CASSLDGYSNEKLFF.

This chain links TRBV9 with TRBJ1-2, with D tentatively TRBD1 (5 bases). The CDR3 runs 15 residues. The germline CDR1 and CDR2 sequences are SGDLS and YYNGEE. Trimming shortened V by 4 bases and J by 2 bases, and 15 bases separated the two germline ends. CDR3 amino acids: CASSPQSSGNYGYTF. The CDR3 DNA is TGTGCCAGCAGCCCCCAGTCTTCAGGGAACTATGGCTACACCTTC.

This clone was detected only once. The gene calls are TRBV7-9 and TRBJ1-2, with D unclear. Germline CDR1 SEHNR, CDR2 FQNEAQ (reference sequence). This CDR3 has 13 residues. V gave up 5 bases and J gave up 8 bases, with 15 bases separating them. CDR3: CASSDTRGSGYTF. CDR3 DNA: TGTGCCAGCAGCGACACCCGAGGAAGCGGCTACACCTTC.

The rearrangement links TRBV28 to TRBJ2-7, with 7 bases fitting TRBD2. This CDR3 spans 17 amino acids. Germline CDR1 MDHEN, CDR2 SYDVKM. Trimming at V came to 1 base and at J to 0 bases, leaving 9 bases not matched to a gene. The CDR3 DNA is TGTGCCAGCAGTTTATCTTCTGGGCTAGCGGCCTCCTACGAGCAGTACTTC. Encoded protein: CASSLSSGLAASYEQYF.

This chain uses TRBV11-2 with TRBJ1-2; no clear D gene. Trimming removed 3 bases at V and 0 bases at J, with 11 bases between. Per germline, CDR1 SGHAT and CDR2 FQNNGV. The CDR3 contains 15 residues. The CDR3 reads CASSFGIQANYGYTF. The CDR3 DNA reads as TGTGCCAGCAGCTTTGGAATACAAGCTAACTATGGCTACACCTTC.

This chain connects TRBV5-1 to TRBJ2-3; 12 bases agree with TRBD2. Per germline, CDR1 SGHRS and CDR2 YFSETQ. The V gene end was trimmed by 3 bases and the J gene end by 2 bases; junction bases not matched to a gene: 1. The CDR3 totals 15 residues. The CDR3 DNA reads TGCGCCAGCAGCTGGACTAGCGGGGCCACAGATACGCAGTATTTT. Its protein is CASSWTSGATDTQYF.

The chain combines TRBV7-2 with TRBJ2-7, with D tentatively TRBD2 (5 bases). The germline V and J ends were trimmed by 7 bases and 2 bases, with 15 bases remaining between them. The germline V gene has CDR1 SGHTA and CDR2 FQGNSA. The CDR3 runs 14 residues. CDR3 amino acids: CASTSPGMPYEQYF. The CDR3 DNA sequence: TGTGCCAGCACCAGCCCCGGGATGCCCTACGAGCAGTACTTC.

The chain uses TRBV6-1 and TRBJ2-5; D perhaps matches TRBD2 (6 bases). This CDR3 spans 13 amino acids. Trimming cost V 6 bases and J 4 bases, with 12 bases left between them. Germline V CDR1 and CDR2: MNHNS, SASEGT. CDR3 nucleotide sequence: TGTGCCAGCAGCGGGCCCGGGAGAGAGACCCAGTACTTC. This codes for CASSGPGRETQYF.

This rearrangement joins TRBV2 to TRBJ2-3, with TRBD1 matching over 9 bases. This CDR3 has 17 residues. Trimming cost V 5 bases and J 3 bases; bases outside gene matches: 12. Germline V gene lookup returns CDR1 SNHLY and CDR2 FYNNEI. CDR3 sequence reads: CASSTPGQGGSTDTQYF. The CDR3 DNA is TGTGCCAGCAGTACCCCGGGACAGGGTGGTTCGACAGATACGCAGTATTTT.

The chain is built from TRBV9 and TRBJ2-2; D perhaps matches TRBD1 (6 bases). V shed 4 bases and J shed 6 bases, with 19 bases lying between them. Looked up from germline, CDR1 is SGDLS and CDR2 is YYNGEE. This CDR3 spans 16 amino acids. For the CDR3, the DNA is TGTGCCAGCAGCCCAACGTTGCAGGGGTCGTCCGGGGAGCTGTTTTTT. Translation gives CASSPTLQGSSGELFF.

The chain recombines TRBV15 with TRBJ2-7, with D tentatively TRBD2 (7 bases). Per germline, CDR1 LNHNV and CDR2 YYDKDF (reference sequence). The CDR3 has 15 residues. Between the trimmed V and J ends, which lost 0 bases and 5 bases, there was a span of 14 bases. The CDR3 here is CATSREGGQGHEQYF. DNA of the CDR3: TGTGCCACCAGCAGAGAGGGGGGGCAGGGCCACGAGCAGTACTTC.

The chain recombines TRBV29-1 with TRBJ2-3; D remains unclear. The germline gives CDR1 SQVTM, CDR2 ANQGSEA. V lost 1 base and J 0 bases, leaving 11 bases between the germline ends. The CDR3 contains 15 residues. The CDR3 DNA follows: TGCAGCGTTGAAGCCCTTCCGCGGAGCACAGATACGCAGTATTTT. This encodes CSVEALPRSTDTQYF.

The chain employs TRBV6-5 and TRBJ1-2, with no clear D. V gave up 4 bases and J gave up 2 bases, with 17 bases separating them. Germline V gives CDR1 MNHEY, CDR2 SVGAGI. There are 16 residues in the CDR3. The CDR3 reads CASSSDRRRSNYGYTF. CDR3 DNA: TGTGCCAGCAGTTCCGACCGACGAAGGAGCAACTATGGCTACACCTTC.

The rearrangement joins TRBV5-1 to TRBJ1-2; D is ambiguous. CDR1 is SGHRS, CDR2 YFSETQ, per germline. Between the trimmed V and J ends, which lost 4 bases and 4 bases, there was a span of 8 bases. This CDR3 spans 12 amino acids. The DNA of the CDR3 is TGCGCCAGCAGCCTGGGAGTCTATGGCTACACCTTC. Its protein product is CASSLGVYGYTF.

V usage is TRBV2 and J usage is TRBJ2-2; D gene uncertain. The CDR3 runs 15 residues. V dropped 4 bases and J dropped 2 bases, with 11 bases sitting between them. CDR1 and CDR2 (germline): SNHLY, FYNNEI. The CDR3 reads CASSVRAVNTGELFF. The CDR3 DNA follows: TGTGCCAGCAGTGTTCGGGCGGTAAACACCGGGGAGCTGTTTTTT.

V and J are TRBV5-4 and TRBJ1-4, with D possibly TRBD1 on 6 matching bases. Looked up from germline, CDR1 is SGHNT and CDR2 is YYREEE (reference sequence). The CDR3 length is 14 residues. The germline V and J ends were trimmed by 2 bases and 6 bases, with 11 bases remaining between them. Here the CDR3 DNA reads TGTGCCAGCAGCTTTAGCAGGGGAGATGAAAAACTGTTTTTT. It specifies CASSFSRGDEKLFF.

The rearrangement joins TRBV30 to TRBJ1-4, with D hard to call. This CDR3 has 14 residues. Germline CDR1 GTSNPN, CDR2 SVGIG (reference sequence). Trimming cost V 0 bases and J 3 bases, with 8 bases left between them. CDR3 in DNA: TGTGCCTGGAGTGTACGAGAGTCTAATGAAAAACTGTTTTTT. Translation: CAWSVRESNEKLFF.

The chain links TRBV4-1 to TRBJ2-1; D might be TRBD2 (5 bases). The V and J ends lost 4 bases and 9 bases respectively, with 13 bases between them. CDR1 is MGHRA, CDR2 YSYEKL, per germline. This CDR3 contains 13 residues. CDR3 sequence: CASSPSPGSEQFF. As DNA, the CDR3 is TGCGCCAGCAGCCCCTCCCCGGGAAGTGAGCAGTTCTTC.

The chain links TRBV27 to TRBJ2-5, with 13 bases matching TRBD2. Germline V gene sequence: CDR1 MNHEY, CDR2 SMNVEV (reference sequence). The V gene end was trimmed by 5 bases and the J gene end by 4 bases; junction bases not matched to a gene: 7. CDR3 length: 16 amino acids. The CDR3 sequence: CASSPRLAGGPETQYF. DNA for the CDR3: TGTGCCAGCAGTCCCCGACTAGCGGGGGGCCCAGAGACCCAGTACTTC.

The chain combines TRBV18 with TRBJ1-1, with D possibly being TRBD1 (6 bases). The length of the CDR3 is 15 residues. Per germline, CDR1 KGHSH and CDR2 LQKENI. V lost 6 bases and J lost 4, with 18 bases in between. The chain's CDR3 is CASSLSRQEPTEAFF. The CDR3 bases are TGTGCCAGCTCCCTCAGTAGACAGGAACCCACTGAAGCTTTCTTT.

The chain joins TRBV21-1 to TRBJ2-5; the D call in the table, TRBD2, was not verified against the DNA. TRBV21-1 is a recognized pseudogene. The CDR3 runs to 16 residues. CDR3 in DNA: TGTGCCAGCAGCATGGGACTAGCGGGGGAACAAGAGACCCAGTACTTC. It yields the protein CASSMGLAGEQETQYF.

The rearrangement uses TRBV5-1 and TRBJ2-1; 8 nucleotides agree with TRBD2. Germline values: CDR1 SGHRS, CDR2 YFSETQ. With V trimmed by 0 bases and J by 9 bases, 8 bases remained unmatched. The CDR3 contains 15 residues. CDR3 sequence reads: CASSLERGGLSEQFF. CDR3 DNA: TGCGCCAGCAGCTTGGAACGGGGGGGCTTGAGTGAGCAGTTCTTC.

This chain uses TRBV10-3 with TRBJ2-3; 8 nucleotides agree with TRBD1. V dropped 0 bases and J dropped 7; count of bases not matched to a gene: 9. The CDR3 has 16 residues. CDR1 is ENHRY, CDR2 SYGVKD, per germline. For the CDR3, the DNA is TGTGCCATCAGTGAGTCAGGCAGGGGGCGGGTGAATACGCAGTATTTT. Translation: CAISESGRGRVNTQYF.

This chain uses TRBV2 with TRBJ1-1; D not resolved. Germline V gene lookup returns CDR1 SNHLY and CDR2 FYNNEI. This CDR3 has 14 amino acids. V lost 6 bases to trimming and J lost 1 base, with 12 bases between them. CDR3 DNA sequence: TGTGCCAGCAGGGTCGACATCTGGAACACTGAAGCTTTCTTT. This translates into CASRVDIWNTEAFF. Based on the CDR3 plus reference TRBV2 and TRBJ1-1, the full variable domain is EPEVTQTPSHQVTQMGQEVILRCVPISNHLYFYWYRQILGQKVEFLVSFYNNEISEKSEIFDDQFSVERPDGSNFTLKIRSTKLEDSAMYFCASRVDIWNTEAFFGQGTRLTVV.